One and the same sample provided the 25 T cell receptor beta chains below, sequenced in a study of identical twins. TCRdb used MiXCR to reprocess the 5' RACE reads, holding one entry per CDR3 protein. The data show some 1,600,000 distinct CDR3 sequences, with about 32% seen just once and approximately 0.29% held by the top ten. Input material: cord blood. The receptors were sampled from a newborn girl in good health.

This clonotype appeared a single time. The chain recombines TRBV20-1 with TRBJ1-2, with no clear D. V lost 0 bases and J 7 bases, leaving 9 bases between the germline ends. This CDR3 region has 12 residues. The germline CDR1 and CDR2 sequences are DFQATT and SNEGSKA (reference sequence). The chain's CDR3 is CSARDWGFGYTF. DNA of the CDR3: TGCAGTGCTAGAGATTGGGGATTTGGCTACACCTTC.

The chain couples TRBV28 to TRBJ2-5; D not resolved. The ends were cut back, 5 bases at V and 5 bases at J, with 21 bases in the middle. This CDR3 is 16 amino acids long. Germline V lookup: CDR1 MDHEN, CDR2 SYDVKM. The CDR3 protein is CASSILEQHRRETQYF. CDR3 nucleotide sequence: TGTGCCAGCAGTATCCTCGAACAGCATAGGCGGGAGACCCAGTACTTC.

This clonotype has more than one count but fewer than ten. The V gene is TRBV6-1, the J gene TRBJ1-2; D gene unclear. This CDR3 contains 13 residues. V was clipped by 0 bases and J by 3 bases, with 5 bases between them. CDR1 MNHNS and CDR2 SASEGT come from the germline V gene. The CDR3 nucleotides are TGTGCCAGCAGTGAAGCCCAGGACTATGGCTACACCTTC. This encodes CASSEAQDYGYTF.

The rearrangement uses TRBV11-2 and TRBJ2-7, with 8 bases aligning to TRBD1. V lost 4 bases, J lost 1 base, and 6 bases stayed unmatched. This CDR3 has 15 amino acids. Germline V gives CDR1 SGHAT, CDR2 FQNNGV. The CDR3 protein is CASSSLRGLSYEQYF. CDR3 DNA sequence: TGTGCCAGCAGCTCCCTCAGGGGGCTGTCCTACGAGCAGTACTTC.

The CDR3 DNA is TGTGCCAGCAGACCTCCAAGGACTCTCGATAGCAATCAGCCCCAGCATTTT. Its translation: CASRPPRTLDSNQPQHF. This chain joins TRBV28 and TRBJ1-5; no reliable D call. Trimming removed 6 bases from V and 0 bases from J, with 18 bases in between. The length of the CDR3 is 17 residues. Per the germline V gene, CDR1 is MDHEN and CDR2 is SYDVKM.

This clonotype was detected a few times. The chain recombines TRBV20-1 with TRBJ1-2; maybe TRBD1 (6 bases). Trimming removed 1 base at V and 1 base at J, with 7 bases between. CDR3 length: 13 residues. CDR1 and CDR2 (germline): DFQATT, SNEGSKA (reference sequence). CDR3 region: CSARAGDNYGYTF. As DNA, the CDR3 is TGCAGTGCTAGAGCAGGGGATAACTATGGCTACACCTTC.

J is TRBJ2-7 and V is TRBV20-1; D is ambiguous. CDR3 length: 16 amino acids. With 1 base removed from V and 2 bases from J, the gap between germline ends came to 18 bases. Germline lookup yields CDR1 DFQATT and CDR2 SNEGSKA (reference sequence). The CDR3 protein is CSARVPRSTSPYEQYF. In DNA, the CDR3 is TGCAGTGCTAGAGTGCCCCGATCCACAAGTCCCTACGAGCAGTACTTC.

CDR3 protein: CASSVAGLTYDTQYF. CDR3 bases: TGTGCCAGCAGCGTGGCGGGGCTTACATACGATACGCAGTATTTT. The V gene is TRBV9, the J gene TRBJ2-3; D may be TRBD2 (6 bases). Germline V gives CDR1 SGDLS, CDR2 YYNGEE. V was trimmed by 2 bases and J by 6 bases, leaving 16 bases between them. The CDR3 totals 15 residues.

The chain carries TRBV4-1 and TRBJ1-1; tentative D call: TRBD1 (6 bases). Looked up from germline, CDR1 is MGHRA and CDR2 is YSYEKL. The CDR3 covers 15 residues. Trimming cost V 0 bases and J 4 bases, with 12 bases left between them. In nucleotides, the CDR3 is TGCGCCAGCAGCCAAGATAGCGGCAGGGGCACTGAAGCTTTCTTT. Protein product: CASSQDSGRGTEAFF.

In this sample, this clonotype turned up a few times. This chain links TRBV20-1 with TRBJ2-5; the match to TRBD2 covers 9 bases. The J call is doubtful: the DNA matches TRBJ2-7 better. In germline, CDR1 is DFQATT, CDR2 SNEGSKA (reference sequence). CDR3 length equals 15 residues. The CDR3 region is CSAPFSGRSPYEQYF. CDR3 in DNA: TGCAGTGCTCCATTTAGCGGGAGATCCCCCTACGAGCAGTACTTC.

This clonotype was observed a handful of times. This chain connects TRBV12-3 or TRBV12-4 to TRBJ2-6; D is unclear. CDR3 length equals 15 residues. Trimming removed 7 bases from V and 2 bases from J, with 12 bases in between. The CDR3 reads CASTPRVAGANVLTF. As DNA, the CDR3 is TGTGCCAGCACCCCTAGGGTAGCTGGGGCCAACGTCCTGACTTTC.

The gene calls are TRBV3-1 and TRBJ2-1; 9 positions agree with TRBD2. Losses at the gene ends were 0 bases for V and 15 bases for J; bases not matched to a gene: 6. Germline V gene lookup returns CDR1 LGHDT and CDR2 YNNKEL (reference sequence). The CDR3 covers 13 residues. The CDR3 DNA reads as TGTGCCAGCAGCCAAGATAGAGGACTAGCGTTGTTCTTC. Encoded protein: CASSQDRGLALFF.

J is TRBJ1-6 and V is TRBV19; D is ambiguous. CDR1 and CDR2 from the germline V gene are LNHDA and SQIVND (reference sequence). The CDR3 sequence is 16 residues long. Deletions cut 5 bases from V and 0 bases from J, with 11 bases between. This chain's CDR3 is CASSRTASSYNSPLHF. DNA for the CDR3: TGTGCCAGTAGTCGTACAGCAAGCTCCTATAATTCACCCCTCCACTTT.

Only a few counts were recorded for this clonotype. The chain uses TRBV7-2 and TRBJ2-1; a possible D gene is TRBD1 (6 bases). The CDR3 is 13 residues long. Germline CDR1 reads SGHTA; CDR2 reads FQGNSA. The V gene lost 4 bases and the J gene lost 10 bases, with 14 bases spanning the gap. CDR3 in DNA: TGTGCCAGCAGCTCAGCAGGAAGGGGGGAGCAGTTCTTC. It encodes CASSSAGRGEQFF.

In the case of this clonotype: One end of the junction fails to match germline, which may point to a read error. The V and J genes are TRBV15 and TRBJ2-1, with 7 positions matching TRBD2. This CDR3 spans 21 amino acids. Germline V gene sequence: CDR1 LNHNV, CDR2 YYDKDF (reference sequence). The CDR3 is CAASRVFGGSSYLSSYNEQFF. The CDR3 coding sequence is TGTGCCGCCAGCAGAGTATTTGGCGGGAGTTCGTACCTTAGCTCCTACAATGAGCAGTTCTTC.

A remark on this clonotype: At one of its ends the junction is not consistent with the germline gene, which may arise from a read error. J is TRBJ1-5 and V is TRBV3-1, with no clear D. Germline-derived CDR1 and CDR2 are LGHDT and YNNKEL (reference sequence). The CDR3 extends over 14 amino acids. CDR3 sequence: CAGSPQYSNQPQHF. The CDR3 DNA follows: TGTGCCGGCAGCCCCCAGTATAGCAATCAGCCCCAGCATTTT.

V gene TRBV28 combines with J gene TRBJ2-1; D is unresolved. The J call may be mistaken, given a closer DNA end match to TRBJ2-7. Looked up from germline, CDR1 is MDHEN and CDR2 is SYDVKM. This CDR3 is built from 15 residues. The CDR3 nucleotides are TGTGCCAGCAGTTTTTCGCGGAGCTCCTACAATGAGCAGTACTTC. Its protein product is CASSFSRSSYNEQYF.

Many counts were recorded for this clonotype. This chain connects TRBV11-2 to TRBJ2-1; D unclear. The CDR3 length is 14 residues. V was clipped by 3 bases and J by 1 base, with 7 bases between them. From germline, CDR1 is SGHAT and CDR2 FQNNGV. The CDR3 region has the DNA TGTGCCAGCAGCTTTTTAGGGTCCTACAATGAGCAGTTCTTC. Encoded protein: CASSFLGSYNEQFF.

The chain combines TRBV20-1 with TRBJ2-2; D possibly matches TRBD1 or TRBD2 (5 bases each). CDR3 size: 17 residues. CDR1 and CDR2 from the germline V gene are DFQATT and SNEGSKA (reference sequence). With 1 base removed from V and 5 bases from J, the gap between germline ends came to 20 bases. CDR3 in amino acids: CSARGWGLRDETGELFF. The CDR3 coding sequence is TGCAGTGCTAGAGGATGGGGCCTACGGGATGAAACCGGGGAGCTGTTTTTT.

This chain joins TRBV20-1 and TRBJ2-1; 7 bases are shared with TRBD1. This CDR3 is built from 16 residues. Per the germline V gene, CDR1 is DFQATT and CDR2 is SNEGSKA (reference sequence). Trimming took 2 bases from V and 6 from J; bases not matched to a gene: 13. Here the CDR3 DNA reads TGCAGTGCTAGACACAGGGGCGGTGATACCTGCAATGAGCAGTTCTTC. Translating gives CSARHRGGDTCNEQFF.

The J gene is TRBJ2-3, the V gene TRBV5-1, with a tentative D call TRBD1 (6 bases). The V gene lost 3 bases and the J gene lost 0 bases, with 14 bases spanning the gap. Germline CDR1 is SGHRS and CDR2 is YFSETQ. The CDR3 runs 16 residues. Written as DNA, the CDR3 is TGCGCCAGCAGCTCGAGATGGACAGCCAGCACAGATACGCAGTATTTT. Translation: CASSSRWTASTDTQYF.

This clonotype was counted many times. The V and J genes are TRBV3-1 and TRBJ1-2, with no clear D. The CDR3 has 12 amino acids. V was trimmed by 3 bases and J by 8 bases, leaving 10 bases between them. Germline CDR1 and CDR2: LGHDT and YNNKEL (reference sequence). CDR3: CASSQPDRGYTF. The CDR3 DNA reads TGTGCCAGCAGCCAGCCAGATCGGGGCTACACCTTC.

This clonotype occurred a few times. The CDR3 nucleotides are TGCAGTGCTAGGCCCCTTGGTAGTAACCCCTACGAGCAGTACTTC. Translation gives CSARPLGSNPYEQYF. The rearrangement uses TRBV20-1 and TRBJ2-7; D is unresolved. The CDR3 is 15 residues long. V dropped 3 bases and J dropped 2 bases, with 17 bases sitting between them. From germline, CDR1 is DFQATT and CDR2 SNEGSKA (reference sequence).

This clonotype has more than one count but fewer than ten. This chain joins TRBV6-6 and TRBJ1-1; 9 nucleotides align to TRBD1. CDR1 is MNHNY, CDR2 SVGAGI, per germline (reference sequence). CDR3 size: 15 residues. V shed 10 bases and J 0 bases; nucleotides not matched to a gene: 9. CDR3 loop: CATGGDRGVNTEAFF. The CDR3 bases are TGTGCCACCGGGGGAGACAGGGGGGTGAACACTGAAGCTTTCTTT.

Concerning this clonotype itself: A single base separates this from a much larger clone, so it may be a read error. The V gene is TRBV21-1, the J gene TRBJ1-2. TRBV21-1 is an annotated pseudogene. This CDR3 comprises 14 residues. The CDR3 sequence is CASSEKMDNYGYTF. The CDR3 DNA reads as TGTGCCAGCAGCGAAAAAATGGACAACTATGGCTACACCTTC.